Listed here are 14 T cell receptor beta chains from one sample, sequenced in a study of T cells after posttransplantation cyclophosphamide. Sequencing used immunoSEQ multiplex PCR; TCRdb keeps in-frame clones, though not all of them. This record lists under 45,000 clones, none seen once only, and the top ten clones contain roughly 6.4%. The sample taken for sequencing was PBMCs. These receptors were taken from a man under 40 in good health and a related stem cell transplant donor.

The sample holds a few counts of this clone. The chain uses TRBV5-1 and TRBJ2-2; 9 nucleotides agree with TRBD2. The CDR3 runs to 15 residues. With V trimmed by 0 bases and J by 7 bases, 4 bases remained unmatched. CDR1 is SGHRS and CDR2 is YFSETQ in the germline V gene. The CDR3 nucleotides read TGCGCCAGCAGCTTGGGTAGCGGGGGATTCGGGGAGCTGTTTTTT. This encodes CASSLGSGGFGELFF.

There are many counts of this clone. The chain carries TRBV5-4 and TRBJ2-1, with 10 positions matching TRBD2. Per germline, CDR1 SGHNT and CDR2 YYREEE (reference sequence). The CDR3 consists of 16 residues. The V and J ends lost 0 bases and 4 bases, in that order; junction bases with no gene match: 4. The CDR3 region has the DNA TGTGCCAGCAGCTTGGGGAGCGGGGGGGGGTACAATGAGCAGTTCTTC. This codes for CASSLGSGGGYNEQFF. The full variable domain, its missing parts supplied by reference TRBV5-4 and TRBJ2-1, is ETGVTQSPTHLIKTRGQQVTLRCSSQSGHNTVSWYQQALGQGPQFIFQYYREEENGRGNFPPRFSGLQFPNYSSELNVNALELDDSALYLCASSLGSGGGYNEQFFGPGTRLTVL.

This clone was counted between two and nine times. This chain links TRBV18 with TRBJ2-5; D not certain. This CDR3 has 15 amino acids. Looked up from germline, CDR1 is KGHSH and CDR2 is LQKENI. V was trimmed by 2 bases and J by 8 bases, leaving 18 bases between them. CDR3 loop: CASSPTIDQETTQYF. CDR3 nucleotide sequence: TGTGCCAGCTCACCAACGATAGACCAAGAGACAACCCAGTACTTC.

This clone was counted between two and nine times. The chain employs TRBV7-2 and TRBJ2-2, with a weak D call TRBD2 (5 bases). CDR1 and CDR2 (germline): SGHTA, FQGNSA. The germline V and J ends were trimmed by 8 bases and 6 bases, with 13 bases remaining between them. CDR3 size: 13 residues. CDR3 nucleotides: TGTGCCAGCGCGGGTAACCCCGCCGGGGAGCTGTTTTTT. Residues: CASAGNPAGELFF.

This clone was detected ten times or more. The chain has TRBV9 and TRBJ2-2, with D possibly called TRBD1 or TRBD2 (5 bases each). The length of the CDR3 is 18 residues. CDR1 and CDR2 (germline): SGDLS, YYNGEE. Trimming took 0 bases from V and 1 from J, leaving 16 bases between them. The CDR3 here is CASSVATGGSVNTGELFF. CDR3 sequence (DNA): TGTGCCAGCAGCGTAGCTACAGGAGGCAGCGTGAACACCGGGGAGCTGTTTTTT.

This clone was detected many times. The CDR3 region is CASSAMGGFNEQYF. CDR3 bases: TGTGCCAGCAGCGCCATGGGGGGATTCAACGAGCAGTACTTC. The rearrangement joins TRBV9 to TRBJ2-7, with D perhaps TRBD2 (6 bases). Trimming pared 3 bases from V and 5 bases from J, leaving 15 bases between. Germline V gene lookup returns CDR1 SGDLS and CDR2 YYNGEE. The CDR3 runs to 14 residues.

This clone occurred many times. The chain joins TRBV2 to TRBJ2-6; TRBD2 matches at 7 bases. The CDR3 covers 16 residues. Germline V gene sequence: CDR1 SNHLY, CDR2 FYNNEI. With V trimmed by 6 bases and J by 2 bases, 7 bases remained unmatched. The CDR3 is CASRKPGGAGANVLTF. The CDR3 nucleotides read TGTGCCAGCAGGAAACCTGGGGGGGCTGGGGCCAACGTCCTGACTTTC.

This clone was picked up many times. In DNA, the CDR3 is TGTGCCATCAGTGAGTCGTCTCGCAGGTCTGGAAACACCATATATTTT. This translates into CAISESSRRSGNTIYF. The V and J genes are TRBV10-3 and TRBJ1-3; D unresolved. V was clipped by 0 bases and J by 1 base, with 10 bases between them. The CDR3 covers 16 residues. Germline CDR1 is ENHRY and CDR2 is SYGVKD.

This clone showed up many times. The chain joins TRBV7-2 to TRBJ2-7, with 8 nucleotides matching TRBD1. The CDR3 contains 14 residues. The trim removed 2 bases at V and 4 bases at J, leaving 4 bases unmatched. Germline CDR1 and CDR2: SGHTA and FQGNSA. This chain's CDR3 is CASSLRRGQYEQYF. The CDR3 bases are TGTGCCAGCAGCTTACGCAGGGGGCAGTACGAGCAGTACTTC.

This clone was detected many times. This chain connects TRBV18 to TRBJ1-5; weak D call: TRBD1 (5 bases). Trimming shortened V by 3 bases and J by 0 bases, and 21 bases separated the two germline ends. The CDR3 loop spans 19 amino acids. CDR1 and CDR2 (germline): KGHSH, LQKENI. CDR3 DNA sequence: TGTGCCAGCTCACCGGGGGGTGGTCTTGGCATGTATAGCAATCAGCCCCAGCATTTT. Amino acid sequence: CASSPGGGLGMYSNQPQHF.

The V gene is TRBV25-1, the J gene TRBJ2-2; 7 bases agree with TRBD2. J gave up 2 bases and V 10 bases, and 7 bases lay outside the gene matches. This CDR3 is 14 amino acids long. CDR1 is MGHDK, CDR2 SYGVNS, per germline. The CDR3 sequence: CATGGTVNTGELFF. Here the CDR3 DNA reads TGTGCCACCGGGGGGACTGTTAACACCGGGGAGCTGTTTTTT.

There are many counts of this clone. The gene calls are TRBV7-9 and TRBJ2-7; D perhaps matches TRBD1 (7 bases). CDR1 and CDR2 from the germline V gene are SEHNR and FQNEAQ (reference sequence). V was trimmed by 5 bases and J by 2 bases, leaving 19 bases between them. There are 16 residues in the CDR3. CDR3 sequence: CASSPGGKGLTYEQYF. CDR3 DNA: TGTGCCAGCAGCCCAGGGGGTAAGGGACTCACCTACGAGCAGTACTTC.

This clone was counted a few times. This chain links TRBV20-1 with TRBJ2-3; D remains unclear. This CDR3 contains 11 residues. Looked up from germline, CDR1 is DFQATT and CDR2 is SNEGSKA (reference sequence). V dropped 3 bases and J dropped 5 bases, with 6 bases sitting between them. The CDR3 region is CSASRVDTQYF. The DNA for the CDR3 is TGCAGTGCTAGCCGTGTAGATACGCAGTATTTT.

The table lists this clone with many counts. The chain uses TRBV6-5 and TRBJ2-7, with 7 bases matching TRBD2. There are 13 residues in the CDR3. V was clipped by 2 bases and J by 9 bases; unmatched bases: 7. CDR1 and CDR2 (germline): MNHEY, SVGAGI. CDR3 DNA: TGTGCCAGCAGTTACGGGGGGGAGACGGGGCAGTACTTC. Amino acid sequence: CASSYGGETGQYF.